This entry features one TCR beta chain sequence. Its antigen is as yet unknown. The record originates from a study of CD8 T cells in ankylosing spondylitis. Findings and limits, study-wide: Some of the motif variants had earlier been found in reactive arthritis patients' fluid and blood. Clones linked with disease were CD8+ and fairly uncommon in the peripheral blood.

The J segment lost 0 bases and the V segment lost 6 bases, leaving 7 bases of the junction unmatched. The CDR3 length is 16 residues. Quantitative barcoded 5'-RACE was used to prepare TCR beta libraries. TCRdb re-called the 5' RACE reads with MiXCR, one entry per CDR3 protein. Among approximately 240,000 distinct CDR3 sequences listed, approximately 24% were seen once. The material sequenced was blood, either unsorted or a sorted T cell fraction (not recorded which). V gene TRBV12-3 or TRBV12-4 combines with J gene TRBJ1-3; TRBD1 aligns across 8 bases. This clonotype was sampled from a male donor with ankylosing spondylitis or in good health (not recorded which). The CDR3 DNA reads TGTGCCAGCAGCCAGTTTACAGGGGGCTCTGGAAACACCATATATTTT. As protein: CASSQFTGGSGNTIYF.